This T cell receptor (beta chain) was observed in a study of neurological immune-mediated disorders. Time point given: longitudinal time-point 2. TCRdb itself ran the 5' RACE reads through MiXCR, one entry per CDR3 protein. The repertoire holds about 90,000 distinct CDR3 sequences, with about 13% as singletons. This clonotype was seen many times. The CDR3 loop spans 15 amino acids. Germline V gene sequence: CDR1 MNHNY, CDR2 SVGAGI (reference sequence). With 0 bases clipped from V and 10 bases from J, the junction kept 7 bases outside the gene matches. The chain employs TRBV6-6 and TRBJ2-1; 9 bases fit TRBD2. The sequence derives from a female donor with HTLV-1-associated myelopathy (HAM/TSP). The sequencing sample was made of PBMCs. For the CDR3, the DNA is TGTGCCAGCAGTTACTCCGGCGGGGGGGCCTGGGAGCAGTTCTTC. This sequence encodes CASSYSGGGAWEQFF.